This T cell receptor (beta chain) came from a study of blood T cell repertoires in COVID-19. As processed by the authors: Estimation of nucleated cell counts relied on the amplification of reference gene primers. Assay: immunoSEQ multiplex PCR; the TCRdb copy retains only in-frame clones and omits some. The V and J calls and clone size are taken from that table; D and trimming were inferred from the DNA. The table includes 100,000 to 150,000 clones, around 88% detected once. V dropped 2 bases and J dropped 2 bases, with 10 bases sitting between them. Germline lookup yields CDR1 ENHRY and CDR2 SYGVKD. The CDR3 consists of 15 residues.

The receptor's source is a human donor in a cohort sampled during active COVID-19. The material sequenced was peripheral blood. J is TRBJ1-5 and V is TRBV10-3, with D uncertain. Here the CDR3 DNA reads TGTGCCATCAGTGAGGAATGGGGAGGCAATCAGCCCCAGCATTTT. It codes for CAISEEWGGNQPQHF.